A selection of T cell receptor beta chains follows, all from one sample in a study of cytomegalovirus exposure and HLA in healthy donors. Sequenced by immunoSEQ multiplex PCR; TCRdb stores in-frame clones only, minus some. The data show 200,000 to 250,000 clones, roughly 70% seen once. What was sequenced was PBMCs. These receptors came from a man between 35 and 55 years old in good health and CMV-seropositive. The CDR3 runs from the conserved cysteine through the conserved F or W. A D gene is named only where the DNA matches it firmly. Part of the rows lack a size; the others show once, few, many or a class for expanded clones.

J: TRBJ1-2
size: -
D: TRBD1
V: TRBV6-5
DNA: TGTGCCAGCAGCCGGGACAGCTATGGCTACACCTTC
CDR3: CASSRDSYGYTF

J: TRBJ1-6
size: once
D: -
V: TRBV11-2
DNA: TGTGCCAGCAGCCCTAGTATGGCTTATAATTCACCCCTCCACTTT
CDR3: CASSPSMAYNSPLHF

J: TRBJ2-3
size: -
D: TRBD2
V: TRBV5-4
DNA: TGTGCCAGCAGCCCCTGGGCGGGGGTCACAGATACGCAGTATTTT
CDR3: CASSPWAGVTDTQYF

J: TRBJ1-5
size: -
D: TRBD1
V: TRBV7-3
DNA: TGTGCCAGCAGCTTCAGGGAAGGGACAGGGGGCCTTCAGCCCCAGCATTTT
CDR3: CASSFREGTGGLQPQHF

J: TRBJ2-3
size: -
D: -
V: TRBV4-3
DNA: TGCGCCAGCAGCCAATCCGCGGGTAGGGGCACAGATACGCAGTATTTT
CDR3: CASSQSAGRGTDTQYF

J: TRBJ1-2
size: few
D: TRBD1
V: TRBV7-9
DNA: TGTGCCAGCAGCGGCAGGGGGAAAGGGGACTATGGCTACACCTTC
CDR3: CASSGRGKGDYGYTF

J: TRBJ1-1
size: once
D: -
V: TRBV18
DNA: TGTGCCAGCTCAGGAGGGGTGTGGGCGAACACTGAAGCTTTCTTT
CDR3: CASSGGVWANTEAFF

J: TRBJ1-2
size: -
D: -
V: TRBV5-1
DNA: TGCGCCAGCAGCTCTCGGGAGGGGCTATACACCTTC
CDR3: CASSSREGLYTF

J: TRBJ1-1
size: -
D: TRBD1
V: TRBV2
DNA: TGTGCCAGCAGCCCAAACAGGGGGGACACTGAAGCTTTCTTT
CDR3: CASSPNRGDTEAFF

J: TRBJ1-1
size: -
D: -
V: TRBV18
DNA: TGTGCCAGCTCCCTCGCCGGGAACATGAACACTGAAGCTTTCTTT
CDR3: CASSLAGNMNTEAFF

J: TRBJ1-1
size: -
D: -
V: TRBV7-9
DNA: TGTGCCAGCAGCTTAGGGACAAAGGGCACTGAAGCTTTCTTT
CDR3: CASSLGTKGTEAFF

J: TRBJ1-2
size: -
D: TRBD1
V: TRBV29-1
DNA: TGCAGCGTGGGGGGACAGGGGGGTGGCTACACCTTC
CDR3: CSVGGQGGGYTF

J: TRBJ1-1
size: few
D: -
V: TRBV15
DNA: TGTGCCACCAGCATGTCCAGGATGAACACTGAAGCTTTCTTT
CDR3: CATSMSRMNTEAFF

J: TRBJ2-7
size: -
D: TRBD1
V: TRBV5-6
DNA: TGTGCCAGCAGCGACGGGACAGGGGGCCGCGAGCAGTACTTC
CDR3: CASSDGTGGREQYF

J: TRBJ1-5
size: -
D: -
V: TRBV19
DNA: TGTGCCAGTAGTATTCAGCAGGGGCAGGGGCCCCAGCATTTT
CDR3: CASSIQQGQGPQHF

J: TRBJ2-1
size: few
D: TRBD2
V: TRBV4-1
DNA: TGCGCCAGCAGCCAAGATCCCATACTAGCGGGGGGCTTACCCTACAATGAGCAGTTCTTC
CDR3: CASSQDPILAGGLPYNEQFF

J: TRBJ2-1
size: -
D: -
V: TRBV2
DNA: TGTGCCAGCAGTGGGGAAGGCCAGGGGCAGTTCTTC
CDR3: CASSGEGQGQFF

J: TRBJ1-2
size: -
D: -
V: TRBV5-5
DNA: TGTGCCAGCAGCTTGCTAACAGGGATCCATGGCTACACCTTC
CDR3: CASSLLTGIHGYTF

J: TRBJ1-1
size: few
D: -
V: TRBV18
DNA: TGTGCCAGCTCACCACTCGACAGGAACACTGAAGCTTTCTTT
CDR3: CASSPLDRNTEAFF

J: TRBJ1-2
size: -
D: -
V: TRBV28
DNA: TGTGCCAGCAGTTTGCGGACAGCTTCCCTTTTCTATGGCTACACCTTC
CDR3: CASSLRTASLFYGYTF

J: TRBJ2-7
size: -
D: TRBD2
V: TRBV6-5
DNA: TGTGCCAGCAGTTACTCGAGTAGCGGGGCTTCCTACGAGCAGTACTTC
CDR3: CASSYSSSGASYEQYF

J: TRBJ2-2
size: -
D: -
V: TRBV12-5
DNA: TGTGCTAGTGGACTCCAGGTGCTCGCGCCCGGGGAGCTGTTTTTT
CDR3: CASGLQVLAPGELFF

J: TRBJ1-5
size: -
D: -
V: TRBV2
DNA: TGTGCCAGCAGTTACGAGCCGTATCAGCCCCAGCATTTT
CDR3: CASSYEPYQPQHF

J: TRBJ1-2
size: few
D: -
V: TRBV5-1
DNA: TGCGCCAGCAGCTCAACAGGGAATGGCTACACCTTC
CDR3: CASSSTGNGYTF

J: TRBJ2-3
size: -
D: -
V: TRBV5-1
DNA: TGCGCCAGCAGCTTGGCCCAGGGGGGAACAGATACGCAGTATTTT
CDR3: CASSLAQGGTDTQYF

J: TRBJ2-7
size: -
D: TRBD2
V: TRBV29-1
DNA: TGCAGCGTGAGGGAGGGAGGCTCCTACGAGCAGTACTTC
CDR3: CSVREGGSYEQYF

J: TRBJ1-2
size: -
D: -
V: TRBV27
DNA: TGTGCCAGCAGTTTTGACAGCTTCTATGGCTACACCTTC
CDR3: CASSFDSFYGYTF

J: TRBJ2-2
size: once
D: TRBD1
V: TRBV7-2
DNA: TGTGCCAGCAGCTTACTTTGGCAGGGGGAAGGGGAGCTGTTTTTT
CDR3: CASSLLWQGEGELFF

J: TRBJ1-2
size: -
D: TRBD1
V: TRBV5-4
DNA: TGTGCCAGCAGCTTGGTGGACAGGGATTATGGCTACACCTTC
CDR3: CASSLVDRDYGYTF

J: TRBJ2-2
size: few
D: -
V: TRBV9
DNA: TGTGCCAGCAGCCGCACCGGGACTTTAAACACCGGGGAGCTGTTTTTT
CDR3: CASSRTGTLNTGELFF

J: TRBJ1-1
size: -
D: -
V: TRBV6-5
DNA: TGTGCCAGCAGTCCAGGGGAGTCTTCTGAAGCTTTCTTT
CDR3: CASSPGESSEAFF

J: TRBJ2-7
size: few
D: -
V: TRBV4-3
DNA: TGCGCCAGCAGCCAAGATCACTATCGCCTCTACGAGCAGTACTTC
CDR3: CASSQDHYRLYEQYF

J: TRBJ1-1
size: -
D: -
V: TRBV29-1
DNA: TGCAGCGGGGGGGGAAGGAACACTGAAGCTTTCTTT
CDR3: CSGGGRNTEAFF

J: TRBJ2-3
size: once
D: -
V: TRBV5-6
DNA: TGTGCCAGCAGCCCCCCTCGCGGAGATACGCAGTATTTT
CDR3: CASSPPRGDTQYF

J: TRBJ1-1
size: -
D: TRBD1
V: TRBV6-1
DNA: TGTGCCAGCAGTGAAAGACAGGGTAGCGCTTTCTTT
CDR3: CASSERQGSAFF

J: TRBJ2-5
size: few
D: TRBD2
V: TRBV7-2
DNA: TGTGCCAGCACCCCGGTGGTAGCGGGGGGGCAAGAGACCCAGTACTTC
CDR3: CASTPVVAGGQETQYF

J: TRBJ2-1
size: -
D: -
V: TRBV7-2
DNA: TGTGCCAGCAGCTTAAGTGTGGGGCTAACTTACAATGAGCAGTTCTTC
CDR3: CASSLSVGLTYNEQFF

J: TRBJ1-5
size: -
D: TRBD1
V: TRBV7-9
DNA: TGTGCCAGCAGCTTAGGCAGGGGGCTGAATCAGCCCCAGCATTTT
CDR3: CASSLGRGLNQPQHF

J: TRBJ1-5
size: few
D: -
V: TRBV4-1
DNA: TGCGCCAGCAGCCAAGGCCTCCAGAGCAATCAGCCCCAGCATTTT
CDR3: CASSQGLQSNQPQHF

J: TRBJ1-1
size: few
D: -
V: TRBV15
DNA: TGTGCCACCAGCCCTCACTCGATAGAGAACACTGAAGCTTTCTTT
CDR3: CATSPHSIENTEAFF